These 25 T cell receptor beta chains originate from one sample sequenced in a study of blood T cells in healthy people across ages (dated by TCRdb to about 2015). The library relied on 5' RACE. TCRdb lists the instrument as Illumina HiSeq 2500. A second PCR of about 6 to 12 cycles was run with a J-beta primer mix and a sample-barcoded 5' primer. The raw public data were reprocessed by TCRdb itself: fastp quality trimming at Q25, MiXCR clonotype calling, in-frame beta chains only. Duplicate CDR3 protein sequences are folded into a single record with the most common DNA and genes. Here the sample has approximately 800,000 distinct CDR3 sequences; 20% to 30% occur a single time. The biggest ten clones account for 2.5% to 3.5% of the sample. The data were also submitted as part of a second study, on T cells of mothers and their children.

The sequenced sample consisted of blood. Receptors originate from a boy aged 5-17 years in good health.

The chain uses TRBV10-3 and TRBJ2-4; 8 bases are shared with TRBD1. V lost 2 bases and J lost 6; bases outside the gene matches: 3. The CDR3 covers 14 residues. From germline, CDR1 is ENHRY and CDR2 SYGVKD. The CDR3 DNA follows: TGTGCCATCAGTGAGCCAGGACAGGGAAACATTCAGTACTTC. Translating it yields CAISEPGQGNIQYF.

V gene TRBV2 combines with J gene TRBJ2-2, with TRBD1 matching over 7 bases. The CDR3 has 15 residues. J lost 1 base, V lost 4 bases, and 3 bases had no gene match. Germline V lookup: CDR1 SNHLY, CDR2 FYNNEI. CDR3 sequence reads: CASSVNRGNTGELFF. DNA of the CDR3: TGTGCCAGCAGTGTCAACAGGGGGAACACCGGGGAGCTGTTTTTT.

Only a few counts were recorded for this clonotype. This rearrangement joins TRBV29-1 to TRBJ2-1, with TRBD2 as a possible D gene (5 bases). Trimming left V 7 bases short and J 8 bases short, with 12 bases between. The CDR3 contains 11 residues. The germline V gene encodes CDR1 SQVTM and CDR2 ANQGSEA. The chain's CDR3 is CSGLEADEQFF. CDR3 coding DNA: TGCAGCGGTCTGGAGGCCGATGAGCAGTTCTTC.

CDR3 sequence (DNA): TGTGCCAGCAGCCCGACAGGGGTATTAGGCTACGAGCAGTACTTC. Its protein product is CASSPTGVLGYEQYF. The J gene is TRBJ2-7, the V gene TRBV25-1; 8 bases line up with TRBD1. Germline trimming cut 6 bases from V and 3 bases from J; bases unmatched to any gene: 10. Germline V gives CDR1 MGHDK, CDR2 SYGVNS. The CDR3 spans 15 residues.

As for this clonotype: One junction end disagrees with the germline gene, perhaps due to a read error. The rearrangement uses TRBV12-3 or TRBV12-4 and TRBJ1-4, with unresolved D. The CDR3 is 11 residues long. CDR3 amino acids: CASSIDEKLSF. In DNA form, the CDR3 reads TGTGCCAGCAGTATTGATGAAAAACTGTCTTTT.

The rearrangement joins TRBV7-9 to TRBJ2-1; 8 nucleotides align to TRBD1. V was pared by 5 bases and J by 8 bases, with 2 bases of the junction left unmatched. Germline lookup yields CDR1 SEHNR and CDR2 FQNEAQ (reference sequence). CDR3 size: 12 residues. Here the CDR3 DNA reads TGTGCCAGCAGCAGGACAGGGTATGAGCAGTTCTTC. Translation gives CASSRTGYEQFF.

This clonotype has only a few counts. The chain recombines TRBV11-2 with TRBJ2-7, with a possible D match to TRBD2 (5 bases). Germline V lookup: CDR1 SGHAT, CDR2 FQNNGV. CDR3 length: 13 residues. V lost 4 bases to trimming and J lost 3 bases, with 10 bases between them. The CDR3 is CASSSRESYEQYF. The CDR3 DNA reads TGTGCCAGCAGCTCGAGGGAGAGCTACGAGCAGTACTTC.

This clonotype was picked up a small number of times. The chain uses TRBV25-1 and TRBJ2-6, with 7 bases that match TRBD2. The CDR3 has 19 residues. Germline lookup yields CDR1 MGHDK and CDR2 SYGVNS. The J segment lost 0 bases and the V segment lost 4 bases, leaving 12 bases of the junction unmatched. The DNA of the CDR3 is TGTGCCAGCAGTGGGACTAGACAGCAGACATTCTCTGGGGCCAACGTCCTGACTTTC. As protein: CASSGTRQQTFSGANVLTF.

This chain connects TRBV14 to TRBJ1-5, with D possibly matching TRBD1 (6 bases). The V end lost 1 base, the J end lost 2 bases, and 18 bases lay between the germline ends. Per the germline V gene, CDR1 is SGHDN and CDR2 is FVKESK. There are 18 residues in the CDR3. For the CDR3, the DNA is TGTGCCAGCAGCCAAGCCCGCCAGGGGAACTCCGGCAATCAGCCCCAGCATTTT. As protein: CASSQARQGNSGNQPQHF.

This clonotype showed up just a few times. The chain uses TRBV5-1 and TRBJ1-2; D ambiguous. Germline loops: CDR1 SGHRS, CDR2 YFSETQ. CDR3 size: 13 residues. With 0 bases removed from V and 4 bases from J, the gap between germline ends came to 7 bases. The CDR3 region is CASSLDVAYGYTF. The DNA for the CDR3 is TGCGCCAGCAGCTTGGATGTCGCCTATGGCTACACCTTC.

This clonotype was observed a few times. The CDR3 DNA reads TGTGCCAGCAGCCCTCAGACTAGCGGCACAGATACGCAGTATTTT. Translation gives CASSPQTSGTDTQYF. The chain couples TRBV7-2 to TRBJ2-3; the match to TRBD2 covers 8 bases. The length of the CDR3 is 15 residues. The germline gives CDR1 SGHTA, CDR2 FQGNSA. The junction had 5 bases not matched to a gene; V was cut back by 5 bases and J by 1 base. The entire variable domain, with the rest obtained from reference TRBV7-2 and TRBJ2-3, is as follows: GAGVSQSPSNKVTEKGKDVELRCDPISGHTALYWYRQSLGQGLEFLIYFQGNSAPDKSGLPSDRFSAERTGGSVSTLTIQRTQQEDSAVYLCASSPQTSGTDTQYFGPGTRLTVL.

The CDR3 loop reads CASSLASAGVEQYF. CDR3 in DNA: TGTGCCAGCAGTTTAGCGTCGGCGGGTGTCGAGCAGTACTTC. The chain couples TRBV12-3 or TRBV12-4 to TRBJ2-7; D is perhaps TRBD2 (5 bases). Deletions cut 0 bases from V and 6 bases from J, with 12 bases between. This CDR3 is built from 14 residues.

This clonotype was seen a few times. Compared with germline, one end of the junction differs, possibly owing to a read error. The genes are TRBV7-9 and TRBJ2-5; the D gene is possibly TRBD1 (5 bases). Judging by the DNA end, TRBJ2-7 fits better; the J call may be wrong. The CDR3 has 15 amino acids. Germline CDR1 SEHNR, CDR2 FQNEAQ (reference sequence). The CDR3 here is CASSLDGAFSHEQYF. In nucleotides, the CDR3 is TGTGCCAGCAGCTTAGATGGGGCTTTCTCCCACGAGCAGTACTTC.

This clonotype was detected a few times. The CDR3 protein is CASSVAQQSSYNSPLHF. Here the CDR3 DNA reads TGTGCCAGCAGCGTAGCGCAACAGAGCTCCTATAATTCACCCCTCCACTTT. The chain couples TRBV9 to TRBJ1-6; no reliable D call. Trimming removed 0 bases at V and 0 bases at J, with 10 bases between. Per the germline V gene, CDR1 is SGDLS and CDR2 is YYNGEE. The CDR3 covers 17 residues. The full variable domain, in which reference TRBV9 and TRBJ1-6 provide the parts outside the CDR3, is DSGVTQTPKHLITATGQRVTLRCSPRSGDLSVYWYQQSLDQGLQFLIQYYNGEERAKGNILERFSAQQFPDLHSELNLSSLELGDSALYFCASSVAQQSSYNSPLHFGNGTRLTVT.

About this clonotype itself: The junction does not match germline at one end; this may be a read error. The rearrangement links TRBV9 to TRBJ2-5; D possibly corresponds to TRBD1 (6 bases). CDR1 and CDR2 (germline): SGDLS, YYNGEE. This CDR3 has 15 residues. CDR3 DNA sequence: TGTGCCAGCAGCGTGGGGGCAGGGCGTACAAATGAGCCGTTCTTC. The encoded protein is CASSVGAGRTNEPFF.

This clonotype came up a few times. The V and J genes are TRBV5-1 and TRBJ2-7; D gene uncertain. Trimming removed 0 bases at V and 0 bases at J, with 10 bases between. Germline V gene sequence: CDR1 SGHRS, CDR2 YFSETQ. This CDR3 is built from 15 residues. The CDR3 bases are TGCGCCAGCAGCTTGGCACTGATTACCTCCTACGAGCAGTACTTC. Amino acid sequence: CASSLALITSYEQYF.

The chain has TRBV5-1 and TRBJ2-2, with D possibly being TRBD1 (6 bases). The germline V gene has CDR1 SGHRS and CDR2 YFSETQ. CDR3 length: 15 amino acids. V lost 3 bases, J lost 3 bases, and 12 bases lay in between. This CDR3 is CASSSDSPHTGELFF. The CDR3 DNA is TGCGCCAGCAGCTCGGACAGTCCCCACACCGGGGAGCTGTTTTTT.

The CDR3 DNA reads as TGTGCCAGCAGCCCACTCCGGGACCTGGATAATGAGCAGTTCTTC. As protein: CASSPLRDLDNEQFF. This chain joins TRBV6-1 and TRBJ2-1; D assignment may be TRBD1 or TRBD2 (5 bases each). Germline CDR1 reads MNHNS; CDR2 reads SASEGT. The ends were cut back, 6 bases at V and 7 bases at J, with 19 bases in the middle. CDR3 length: 15 amino acids.

This clonotype showed up just a few times. The chain recombines TRBV29-1 with TRBJ2-1; D is perhaps TRBD1 or TRBD2 (5 bases each). Judging by the DNA end, TRBJ2-5 fits better; the J call may be wrong. The germline V gene has CDR1 SQVTM and CDR2 ANQGSEA. The CDR3 sequence is 12 residues long. Here the CDR3 reads CSAGTVRETQYF. The CDR3 DNA reads TGCAGCGCCGGGACGGTCCGCGAGACCCAGTACTTC.

This clonotype has only a few counts. J is TRBJ2-1 and V is TRBV2; TRBD2 matches at 10 bases. The CDR3 covers 16 residues. CDR1 SNHLY and CDR2 FYNNEI come from the germline V gene. V shed 11 bases and J 5 bases; nucleotides not matched to a gene: 15. The CDR3 nucleotides are TGTGCCGCTGGGGGGTCTAGCGGGGGTCGGAACAATGAGCAGTTCTTC. Residues: CAAGGSSGGRNNEQFF.

The rearrangement uses TRBV29-1 and TRBJ2-2, with D perhaps TRBD1 or TRBD2 (5 bases each). Trimming removed 8 bases at V and 7 bases at J, with 20 bases between. CDR1 is SQVTM, CDR2 ANQGSEA, per germline. This CDR3 region has 14 residues. CDR3 DNA: TGCAGCACCTGGGGACCCGGGTCGATCGGGGAGCTGTTTTTT. Translating gives CSTWGPGSIGELFF.

This clonotype appeared a few times. The V call is TRBV20-1, the J call TRBJ2-5, with a weak D call TRBD1 (6 bases). This CDR3 comprises 13 residues. Germline V CDR1 and CDR2: DFQATT, SNEGSKA (reference sequence). Trimming pared 5 bases from V and 7 bases from J, leaving 17 bases between. The CDR3 nucleotides are TGCAGTGCTCAGATACAGGGCCCGGGGACCCAGTACTTC. It codes for CSAQIQGPGTQYF.

This clonotype appeared a few times. The rearrangement links TRBV7-9 to TRBJ2-5; tentatively, D is TRBD2 (6 bases). V lost 1 base to trimming and J lost 5 bases, with 11 bases between them. CDR3 length equals 14 residues. Germline CDR1 SEHNR, CDR2 FQNEAQ (reference sequence). CDR3 coding DNA: TGTGCCAGCAGCTTAGGCGGGATTCGCGAGACCCAGTACTTC. Translating gives CASSLGGIRETQYF.

The CDR3 spells CAWSLIWGNEQYF. For the CDR3, the DNA is TGTGCCTGGAGCCTGATTTGGGGTAACGAGCAGTACTTC. The chain recombines TRBV30 with TRBJ2-7; D unresolved. The CDR3 totals 13 residues. The germline V gene has CDR1 GTSNPN and CDR2 SVGIG (reference sequence). V dropped 3 bases and J dropped 5 bases, with 14 bases sitting between them.

This clonotype showed up just a few times. CDR3 DNA: TGTGCCAGCATACAGGGAGGGACAGATACGCAGTATTTT. Its protein product is CASIQGGTDTQYF. The chain joins TRBV3-1 to TRBJ2-3, with D maybe TRBD2 (7 bases). Trimming removed 7 bases at V and 3 bases at J, with 11 bases between. CDR3 length: 13 amino acids. Germline V gene lookup returns CDR1 LGHDT and CDR2 YNNKEL (reference sequence).